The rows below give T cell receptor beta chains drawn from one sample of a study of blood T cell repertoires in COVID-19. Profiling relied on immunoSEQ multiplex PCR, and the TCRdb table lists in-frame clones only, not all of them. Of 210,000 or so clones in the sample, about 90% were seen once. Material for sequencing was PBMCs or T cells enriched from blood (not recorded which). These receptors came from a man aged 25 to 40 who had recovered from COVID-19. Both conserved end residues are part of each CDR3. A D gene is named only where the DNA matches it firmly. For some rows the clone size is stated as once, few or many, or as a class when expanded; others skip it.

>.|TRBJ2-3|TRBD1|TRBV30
TGTGCCTGGAATGAGGGGGCAGGAGATACGCAGTATTTT
CAWNEGAGDTQYF
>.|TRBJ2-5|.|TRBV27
TGTGCCAGCAGTCACGCACAGGGAACCCAGTACTTC
CASSHAQGTQYF
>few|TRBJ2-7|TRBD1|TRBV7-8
TGTGCCAGCAGCACGACTTCCGGGACAGCGACCTCCTACGAGCAGTACTTC
CASSTTSGTATSYEQYF
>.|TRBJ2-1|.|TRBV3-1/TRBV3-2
TGTGCCAGCAGCCAAGCGGCAGCGCTGAATGAGCAGTTCTTC
CASSQAAALNEQFF
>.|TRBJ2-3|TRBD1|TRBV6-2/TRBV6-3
TGTGCCAGCAGTTACAGGCAGGGGGTTGGTACAGATACGCAGTATTTT
CASSYRQGVGTDTQYF
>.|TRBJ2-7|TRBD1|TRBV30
TGTGCCTGGAGTGCGGGACAGTCGGTAGTACGGTACTTC
CAWSAGQSVVRYF
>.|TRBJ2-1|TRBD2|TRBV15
TGTGCCACCAGCCCACTACTAGCGGGAAAGGTACAGCAGTTCTTC
CATSPLLAGKVQQFF
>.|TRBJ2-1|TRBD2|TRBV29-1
TGCAGCGTTGGACTAGCGGGGGGACCCAAGCAGTTCTTC
CSVGLAGGPKQFF
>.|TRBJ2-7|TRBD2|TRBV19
TGTGCCAGTAGTGCAGGGCGGGGGGCCACCTCCTACGAGCAGTACTTC
CASSAGRGATSYEQYF
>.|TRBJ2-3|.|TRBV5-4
TGTGCCAGCAGCTCAGTAGATACGCAGTATTTT
CASSSVDTQYF
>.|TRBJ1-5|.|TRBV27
TGTGCCAGCAGTTTTTCAGGTCCGAGGCCCCAGCATTTT
CASSFSGPRPQHF
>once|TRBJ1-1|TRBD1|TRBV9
TGTGCCAGCAGCGTAGCCGGGGGCAGGGGGTATTCTGAAGCTTTCTTT
CASSVAGGRGYSEAFF
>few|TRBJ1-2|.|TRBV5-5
TGTGCCAGCAGCTTGGGGGACACACCTAACTATGGCTACACCTTC
CASSLGDTPNYGYTF
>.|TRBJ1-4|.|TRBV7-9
TGTGCCAGCAGTCGAGGGTGGACGGATGAAAAACTGTTTTTT
CASSRGWTDEKLFF
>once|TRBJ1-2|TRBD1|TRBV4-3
TGCGCCAGCAGCCAAGGGCAGGGACAGGGGGGCTACACCTTC
CASSQGQGQGGYTF
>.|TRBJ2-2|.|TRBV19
TGTGCCAGTAGTATGGGGGGAAGGGGCCTCAACACCGGGGAGCTGTTTTTT
CASSMGGRGLNTGELFF
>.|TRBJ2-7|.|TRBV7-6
TGTGCCAGCAGCTCTGGCGCAGGCGAGCAGTACTTC
CASSSGAGEQYF
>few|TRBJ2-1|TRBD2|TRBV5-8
TGTGCCAGCAGCTTTGGTAAAGCGGGGATTAACAATGAGCAGTTCTTC
CASSFGKAGINNEQFF
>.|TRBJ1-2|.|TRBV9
TGTGCCAGCAGTTCCCAACTGGGCAGCCCTAACTATGGCTACACCTTC
CASSSQLGSPNYGYTF
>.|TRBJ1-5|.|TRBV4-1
TGCGCCAGCAGCCAAGTCTCGGGTAGCAATCAGCCCCAGCATTTT
CASSQVSGSNQPQHF
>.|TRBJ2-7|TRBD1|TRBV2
TGTGCCAGCAGGTGGGACAGGGGCGACGAGCAGTACTTC
CASRWDRGDEQYF
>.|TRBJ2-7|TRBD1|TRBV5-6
TGTGCCAGCAGCTTGGGTCCAGGGGGCTACGAGCAGTACTTC
CASSLGPGGYEQYF
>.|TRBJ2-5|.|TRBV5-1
TGCGCCAGCAGCTTGGGTCTGGCGGGTAGGCAAGAGACCCAGTACTTC
CASSLGLAGRQETQYF
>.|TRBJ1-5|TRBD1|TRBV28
TGTGCCAGCAGTCTTCGACAGGGAGGTATTCAGCCCCAGCATTTT
CASSLRQGGIQPQHF
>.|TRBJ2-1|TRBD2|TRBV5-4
TGTGCCAGCAGCCCCGGGGCGGGAGGGTATCGAGAGCAGTTCTTC
CASSPGAGGYREQFF
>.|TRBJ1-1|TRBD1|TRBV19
TGTGCCAGTAGTATGGACAGGGGATTTGAAACTGAAGCTTTCTTT
CASSMDRGFETEAFF
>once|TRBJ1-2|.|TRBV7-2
TGTGCCAGCAGCTTTTGGACAGCTGATGGCTACACCTTC
CASSFWTADGYTF
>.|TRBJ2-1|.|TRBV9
TGTGCCAGCAGCGTAAGTCAGGCGGGGCCCACCTACAATGAGCAGTTCTTC
CASSVSQAGPTYNEQFF
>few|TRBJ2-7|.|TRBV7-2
TGTGCCAGCAGCCCCTCGCGGGACGCGTACGAGCAGTACTTC
CASSPSRDAYEQYF
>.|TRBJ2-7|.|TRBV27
TGTGCCAGCAGTTCTCCTTCTTTACGCGGAAACTACGAGCAGTACTTC
CASSSPSLRGNYEQYF
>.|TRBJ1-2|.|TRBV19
TGTGCCAGTAGTGCCGGCCCGCGGGAATTTGGCTACACCTTC
CASSAGPREFGYTF
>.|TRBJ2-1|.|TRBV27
TGTGCCAGCAGTTTATCGGACCTAGGGGGCTACAATGAGCAGTTCTTC
CASSLSDLGGYNEQFF